The entry below describes one T cell receptor (beta chain). What antigen it recognizes has not been identified. Per-base quality was not reported, and no clone a single base away is much larger than it. This record belongs to a study of T cell changes during pregnancy in multiple sclerosis (dated by TCRdb to between 2018 and 2020). About the full investigation: In women with multiple sclerosis, the researchers looked at how the T cell repertoire shifted as pregnancy progressed.

V is cut by 3 bases and J by 0 bases, and the space between the germline ends is 16 bases. Taken from the germline V gene, the CDR1 and CDR2 loops are SGDLS and YYNGEE. Including cysteine and phenylalanine, the CDR3 has 17 amino acids. Only the CDR3 portion is preserved as DNA: 51 bases, with reading frame beginning at the first base. Libraries were made using the immunoSEQ multiplex PCR assay. The table was pulled from immuneACCESS by TCRdb, which kept in-frame rearrangements only. Such tables lose some clones; where checked, under half of the loss comes from unresolved V genes, and the rest has no known cause. For this sample there are tens of thousands of clones; roughly 90% appear just once. Jointly, the top ten make up more than 9% of the sample.

The TCR sequence derives from a female donor in good health, enrolled as a control in a pregnancy study. Material: peripheral blood, obtained after pregnancy. The chain couples TRBV9 to TRBJ2-1, with no D gene named confidently. The DNA is TGTGCCAGCAGCGATATAACCAGGCACCCCTCCTACAATGAGCAGTTCTTC. It codes for CASSDITRHPSYNEQFF.